This is a list of T cell receptor beta chains from one sample in a study of T cell changes during pregnancy in multiple sclerosis. The repertoire was sequenced with immunoSEQ multiplex PCR; TCRdb's copy has only in-frame clones and lacks some. The table lists tens of thousands of clones, more than 85% of them singletons. Sequencing used CD4+ T cells from peripheral blood mononuclear cells, obtained after pregnancy. These receptors came from a female donor in good health, enrolled as a control in a pregnancy study. The CDR3 runs from the conserved cysteine through the conserved F or W. Each record gives: J gene, clone size, D gene, V gene, CDR3 DNA, CDR3 protein. The D gene is left open where the match is weak. Clone size appears in some rows only: once, few, many, or a class for an expanded clone.

j_call: TRBJ2-7
clone_size: .
d_call: .
v_call: TRBV20-1
cdr3_nt: TGCAGTGCTAGTCCGGGGTACGAGCAGTACTTC
cdr3_aa: CSASPGYEQYF

j_call: TRBJ2-7
clone_size: .
d_call: .
v_call: TRBV18
cdr3_nt: TGTGCCAGCTCACCACACAGGGATGGATACGAGCAGTACTTC
cdr3_aa: CASSPHRDGYEQYF

j_call: TRBJ2-1
clone_size: .
d_call: TRBD2
v_call: TRBV11-1
cdr3_nt: TGTGCCAGCAGCTTAGATGGTCTAGCGGGGGCCCCATCCTACAATGAGCAGTTCTTC
cdr3_aa: CASSLDGLAGAPSYNEQFF

j_call: TRBJ1-5
clone_size: once
d_call: .
v_call: TRBV27
cdr3_nt: TGTGCCAGCAGTTCAAGACCCGGGAGGGGACAGCCCCAGCATTTT
cdr3_aa: CASSSRPGRGQPQHF

j_call: TRBJ1-2
clone_size: .
d_call: TRBD1
v_call: TRBV2
cdr3_nt: TGTGCCAGCAGTGAAGGAGTAGACAGGGCGGGAGGCTACACCTTC
cdr3_aa: CASSEGVDRAGGYTF

j_call: TRBJ2-1
clone_size: .
d_call: .
v_call: TRBV2
cdr3_nt: TGTGCCACCCCTTCCGGGATTACATACAATGAGCAGTTCTTC
cdr3_aa: CATPSGITYNEQFF

j_call: TRBJ1-6
clone_size: .
d_call: TRBD1
v_call: TRBV19
cdr3_nt: TGTGCCAGTAGTACAGGGGGCGCCTCACCCCTCCACTTT
cdr3_aa: CASSTGGASPLHF

j_call: TRBJ2-3
clone_size: .
d_call: .
v_call: TRBV28
cdr3_nt: TGTGCCAGCAGCTCCAATTTATTCTCGGGGTCGGGTTTT
cdr3_aa: CASSSNLFSGSGF

j_call: TRBJ2-7
clone_size: once
d_call: TRBD2
v_call: TRBV5-1
cdr3_nt: TGCGCCAGCACCCTCTCGACTAGCGGGACCCACGAGCAGTACTTC
cdr3_aa: CASTLSTSGTHEQYF

j_call: TRBJ2-1
clone_size: .
d_call: TRBD2
v_call: TRBV28
cdr3_nt: TGTGCCAGCAGTTTGGGCTTAGCGGGGAAAACCTACAATGAGCAGTTCTTC
cdr3_aa: CASSLGLAGKTYNEQFF

j_call: TRBJ2-5
clone_size: .
d_call: TRBD2
v_call: TRBV15
cdr3_nt: TGTGCCACCAGCAGAGTCGGGACTAGCGGGGCGGAGACCCAGTACTTC
cdr3_aa: CATSRVGTSGAETQYF

j_call: TRBJ2-4
clone_size: once
d_call: .
v_call: TRBV6-6
cdr3_nt: TGTGCCAGCAGTTACTCGATAAGAGACTTTCAGTACTTC
cdr3_aa: CASSYSIRDFQYF

j_call: TRBJ2-7
clone_size: .
d_call: .
v_call: TRBV14
cdr3_nt: TGTGCCAGCAGCCAATCCGTAGGGGTCGAGCAGTACTTC
cdr3_aa: CASSQSVGVEQYF

j_call: TRBJ2-5
clone_size: .
d_call: TRBD2
v_call: TRBV28
cdr3_nt: TGTGCCACCCGAAATTTTAGCGGGAGTCGAGGGACCCAGTACTTC
cdr3_aa: CATRNFSGSRGTQYF

j_call: TRBJ2-4
clone_size: .
d_call: .
v_call: TRBV27
cdr3_nt: TGTGCCAGCCGTGGGGCGGCCAAAAACATTCAGTACTTC
cdr3_aa: CASRGAAKNIQYF

j_call: TRBJ1-6
clone_size: .
d_call: .
v_call: TRBV5-5
cdr3_nt: TGTGCCAGCAGTGGCCTCGGGGGGTCGGGTTCACCCCTCCACTTT
cdr3_aa: CASSGLGGSGSPLHF

j_call: TRBJ2-6
clone_size: .
d_call: .
v_call: TRBV9
cdr3_nt: TGTGCCAGCAGCGCGCGGAGGAGTGGGGTTGCTGGGGCCAACGTCCTGACTTTC
cdr3_aa: CASSARRSGVAGANVLTF

j_call: TRBJ1-4
clone_size: .
d_call: .
v_call: TRBV5-1
cdr3_nt: TGCGCCAGCAGCTTGAACAGGGTTCCTAATGAAAAACTGTTTTTT
cdr3_aa: CASSLNRVPNEKLFF

j_call: TRBJ1-3
clone_size: .
d_call: .
v_call: TRBV2
cdr3_nt: TGTGCCAGCATGAGGTTCTCTGGAAACACCATATATTTT
cdr3_aa: CASMRFSGNTIYF

j_call: TRBJ2-3
clone_size: .
d_call: TRBD2
v_call: TRBV5-6
cdr3_nt: TGTGCCAGCAGTCTACCGGGACTAGGCACGGATACGCAGTATTTT
cdr3_aa: CASSLPGLGTDTQYF